This is a list of T cell receptor beta chains from one sample in a study of response to subunit inactivated influenza vaccine. MiXCR, run by TCRdb on the RT-PCR reads, gives a single entry per CDR3 protein. The sample records about 500,000 distinct CDR3 sequences, over 10% being singletons. Sequencing was performed on PBMCs from blood, taken about 6 weeks after vaccination. Every receptor here comes from a man aged 45-65 years who received an inactivated influenza vaccine. Both conserved end residues are part of each CDR3. D genes are given only for firm matches. The listing skips clone size in some rows; elsewhere it reads once, few, many or a size class.

j_call v_call clone_size d_call cdr3_nt cdr3_aa
TRBJ2-5 TRBV5-1 many TRBD2 TGCGCCAGCAGCTTGGATCCAGGACTAGCGAGAGAGACCCAGTACTTC CASSLDPGLARETQYF
TRBJ2-1 TRBV12-3/TRBV12-4 few TRBD2 TGTGCCAGCAGTGCCACTAGCGGGGGGCCTCCTTTCTCCAATGAGCAGTTCTTC CASSATSGGPPFSNEQFF
TRBJ1-1 TRBV28 . . TGTGCCAGCAGGTTTGGGACAACTGAAGCTTTCTTT CASRFGTTEAFF
TRBJ2-5 TRBV28 few . TGTGCCAGCGGGGCCCTGACCCAGTACTTC CASGALTQYF
TRBJ1-6 TRBV10-3 many TRBD1 TGTGCCATCAGCCCGGGACAGGACTCATCACCCCTCCACTTT CAISPGQDSSPLHF
TRBJ1-2 TRBV6-5 . . TGTGCCAGCAGTTACTCGTTATGGGACTATGGCTACACCTTC CASSYSLWDYGYTF
TRBJ2-3 TRBV29-1 few . TGCAGCGTTGCAAGGGGCCTGGCCTCCGATACGCAGTATTTT CSVARGLASDTQYF
TRBJ1-2 TRBV4-3 few TRBD1 TGCGCCAGCAGCCAAGACCGGGACAGATTCTATGGCTACACCTTC CASSQDRDRFYGYTF
TRBJ2-6 TRBV7-8 . TRBD2 TGTGCCAGCAGGGGCCTAGCGGGGACCCACTCTGGGGCCAACGTCCTGACTTTC CASRGLAGTHSGANVLTF
TRBJ1-2 TRBV20-1 few . TGCAGTGCTCCCGGGGGGGTTGGTTATGGCTACACCTTC CSAPGGVGYGYTF
TRBJ1-2 TRBV7-2 . TRBD1 TGTGCCAGCAGCTTAGTCTCTGGACAGGGAACTATGAGCTACACCTTC CASSLVSGQGTMSYTF
TRBJ2-7 TRBV12-3/TRBV12-4 many . TGTGCCAGCAGTTCACGGATGGGGGAGCAGTACTTC CASSSRMGEQYF